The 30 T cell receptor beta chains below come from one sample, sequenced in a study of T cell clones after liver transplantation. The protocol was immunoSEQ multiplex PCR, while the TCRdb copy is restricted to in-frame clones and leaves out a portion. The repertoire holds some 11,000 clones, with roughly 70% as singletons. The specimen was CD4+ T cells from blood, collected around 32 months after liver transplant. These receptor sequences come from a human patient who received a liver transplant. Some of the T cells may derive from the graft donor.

This CDR3 reads CASSQTQYF. CDR3 bases: TGTGCCAGCAGCCAGACCCAGTACTTC. The chain couples TRBV11-3 to TRBJ2-5; no firm D call. The V and J ends lost 5 bases and 6 bases respectively, with 1 base between them. This CDR3 has 9 amino acids. Germline V gene sequence: CDR1 SGHNT, CDR2 YENEEA.

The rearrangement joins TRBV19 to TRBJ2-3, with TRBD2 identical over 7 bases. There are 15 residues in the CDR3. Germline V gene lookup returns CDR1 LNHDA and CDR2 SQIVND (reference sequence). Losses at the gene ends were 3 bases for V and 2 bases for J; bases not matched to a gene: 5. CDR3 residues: CASSIGGMATDTQYF. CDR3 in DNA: TGTGCCAGTAGTATCGGGGGGATGGCCACAGATACGCAGTATTTT.

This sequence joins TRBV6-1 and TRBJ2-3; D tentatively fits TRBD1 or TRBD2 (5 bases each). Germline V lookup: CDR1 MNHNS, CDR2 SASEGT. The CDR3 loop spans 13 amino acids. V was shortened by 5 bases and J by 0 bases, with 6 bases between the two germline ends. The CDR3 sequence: CASSWDSTDTQYF. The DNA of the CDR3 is TGTGCCAGCAGTTGGGACAGCACAGATACGCAGTATTTT.

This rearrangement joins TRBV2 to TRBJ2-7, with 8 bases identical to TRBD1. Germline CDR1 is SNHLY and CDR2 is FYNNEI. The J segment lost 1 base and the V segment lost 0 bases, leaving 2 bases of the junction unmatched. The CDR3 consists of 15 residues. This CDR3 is CASSEATGGSYEQYF. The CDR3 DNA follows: TGTGCCAGCAGTGAAGCAACAGGGGGATCCTACGAGCAGTACTTC.

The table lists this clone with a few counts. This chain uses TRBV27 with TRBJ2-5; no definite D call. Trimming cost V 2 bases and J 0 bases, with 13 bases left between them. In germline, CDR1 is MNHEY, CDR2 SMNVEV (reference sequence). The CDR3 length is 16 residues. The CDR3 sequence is CASSLMPGLYQETQYF. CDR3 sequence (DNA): TGTGCCAGCAGTTTAATGCCGGGCCTGTACCAAGAGACCCAGTACTTC.

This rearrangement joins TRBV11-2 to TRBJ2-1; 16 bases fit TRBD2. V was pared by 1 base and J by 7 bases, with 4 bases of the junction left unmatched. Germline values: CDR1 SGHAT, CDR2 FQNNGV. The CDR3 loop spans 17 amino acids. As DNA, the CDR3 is TGTGCCAGCAGCTTAGCAGCGGGACTAGCGGGAGGGAATGAGCAGTTCTTC. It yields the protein CASSLAAGLAGGNEQFF.

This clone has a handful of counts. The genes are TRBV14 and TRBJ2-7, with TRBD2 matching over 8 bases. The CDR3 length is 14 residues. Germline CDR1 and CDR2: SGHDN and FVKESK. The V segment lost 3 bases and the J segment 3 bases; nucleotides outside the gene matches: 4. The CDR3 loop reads CASSQFSGVYEQYF. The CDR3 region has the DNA TGTGCCAGCAGCCAGTTTAGCGGGGTCTACGAGCAGTACTTC. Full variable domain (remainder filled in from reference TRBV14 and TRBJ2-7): EAGVTQFPSHSVIEKGQTVTLRCDPISGHDNLYWYRRVMGKEIKFLLHFVKESKQDESGMPNNRFLAERTGGTYSTLKVQPAELEDSGVYFCASSQFSGVYEQYFGPGTRLTVT.

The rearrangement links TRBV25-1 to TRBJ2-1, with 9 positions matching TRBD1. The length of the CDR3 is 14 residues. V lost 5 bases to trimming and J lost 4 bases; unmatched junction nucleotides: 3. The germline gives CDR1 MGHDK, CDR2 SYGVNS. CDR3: CASSTGTGYNEQFF. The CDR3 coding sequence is TGTGCCAGCAGTACGGGGACAGGGTACAATGAGCAGTTCTTC.

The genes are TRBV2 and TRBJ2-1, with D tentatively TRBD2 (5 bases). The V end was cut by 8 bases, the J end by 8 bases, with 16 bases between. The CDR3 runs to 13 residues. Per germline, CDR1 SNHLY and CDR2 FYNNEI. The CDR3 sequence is CASQKRASDEQFF. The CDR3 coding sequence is TGTGCCAGCCAGAAGAGGGCCTCGGATGAGCAGTTCTTC.

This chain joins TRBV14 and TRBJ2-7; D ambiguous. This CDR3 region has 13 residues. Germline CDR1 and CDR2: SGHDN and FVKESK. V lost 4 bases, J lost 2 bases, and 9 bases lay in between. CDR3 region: CASSPHPAYEQYF. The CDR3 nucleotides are TGTGCCAGCAGCCCCCATCCCGCCTACGAGCAGTACTTC.

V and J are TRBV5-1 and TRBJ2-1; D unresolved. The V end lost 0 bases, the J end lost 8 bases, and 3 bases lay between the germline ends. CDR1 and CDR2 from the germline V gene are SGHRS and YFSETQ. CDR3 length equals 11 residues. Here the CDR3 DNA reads TGCGCCAGCAGCTTGGCAGATGAGCAGTTCTTC. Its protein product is CASSLADEQFF.

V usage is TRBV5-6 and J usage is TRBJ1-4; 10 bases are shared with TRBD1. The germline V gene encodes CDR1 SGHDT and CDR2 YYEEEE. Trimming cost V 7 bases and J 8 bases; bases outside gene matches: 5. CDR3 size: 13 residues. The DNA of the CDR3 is TGTGCCAGCGGCGGACAGGGGGGAGAAAAACTGTTTTTT. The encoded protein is CASGGQGGEKLFF.

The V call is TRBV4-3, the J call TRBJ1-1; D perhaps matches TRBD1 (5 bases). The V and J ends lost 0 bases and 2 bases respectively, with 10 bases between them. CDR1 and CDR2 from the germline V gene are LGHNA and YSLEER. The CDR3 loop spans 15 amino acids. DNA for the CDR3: TGCGCCAGCAGCCAAGATGAAGGGGCCAACACTGAAGCTTTCTTT. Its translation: CASSQDEGANTEAFF.

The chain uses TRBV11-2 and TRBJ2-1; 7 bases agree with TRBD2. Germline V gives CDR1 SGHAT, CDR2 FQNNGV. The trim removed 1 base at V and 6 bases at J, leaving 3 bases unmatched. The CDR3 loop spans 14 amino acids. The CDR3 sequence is CASSLGLARNEQFF. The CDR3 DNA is TGTGCCAGCAGCTTAGGACTAGCCCGCAATGAGCAGTTCTTC.

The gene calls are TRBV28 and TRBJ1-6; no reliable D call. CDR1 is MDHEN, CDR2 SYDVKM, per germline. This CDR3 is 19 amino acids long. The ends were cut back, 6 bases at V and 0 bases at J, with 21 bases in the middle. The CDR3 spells CASSSHDLLQSSYNSPLHF. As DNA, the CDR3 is TGTGCCAGCAGCTCCCACGACCTTCTTCAAAGCTCCTATAATTCACCCCTCCACTTT.

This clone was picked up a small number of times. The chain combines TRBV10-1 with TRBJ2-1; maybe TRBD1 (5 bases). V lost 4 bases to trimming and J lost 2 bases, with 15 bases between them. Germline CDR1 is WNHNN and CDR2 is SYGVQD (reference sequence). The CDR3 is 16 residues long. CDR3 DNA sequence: TGCGCCAGCAGTGGGGGCGCTCAACGGCCCTACAATGAGCAGTTCTTC. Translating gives CASSGGAQRPYNEQFF.

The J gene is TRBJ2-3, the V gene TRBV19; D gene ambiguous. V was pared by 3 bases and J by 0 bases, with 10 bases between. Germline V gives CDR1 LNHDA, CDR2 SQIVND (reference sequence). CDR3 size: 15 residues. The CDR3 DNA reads TGTGCCAGTAGTATTGATATGGGTAGCACAGATACGCAGTATTTT. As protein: CASSIDMGSTDTQYF.

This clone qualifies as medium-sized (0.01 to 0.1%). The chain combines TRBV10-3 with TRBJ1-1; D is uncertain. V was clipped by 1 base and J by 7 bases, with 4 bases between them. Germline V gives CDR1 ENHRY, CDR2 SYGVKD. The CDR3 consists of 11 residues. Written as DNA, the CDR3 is TGTGCCATCAGTGAGTACCATGAAGCTTTCTTT. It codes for CAISEYHEAFF.

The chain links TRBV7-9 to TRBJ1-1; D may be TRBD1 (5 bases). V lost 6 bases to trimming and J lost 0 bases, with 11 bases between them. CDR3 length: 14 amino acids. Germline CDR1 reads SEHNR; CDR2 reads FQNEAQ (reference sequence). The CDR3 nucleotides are TGTGCCAGCAGTTCCGGGACGGTGAACACTGAAGCTTTCTTT. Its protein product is CASSSGTVNTEAFF.

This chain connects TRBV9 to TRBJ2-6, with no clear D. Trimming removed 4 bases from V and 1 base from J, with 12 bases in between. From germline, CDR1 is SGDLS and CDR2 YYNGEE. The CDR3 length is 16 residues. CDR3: CASSSRVGSGANVLTF. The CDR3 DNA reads TGTGCCAGCAGCTCACGGGTTGGGTCTGGGGCCAACGTCCTGACTTTC.

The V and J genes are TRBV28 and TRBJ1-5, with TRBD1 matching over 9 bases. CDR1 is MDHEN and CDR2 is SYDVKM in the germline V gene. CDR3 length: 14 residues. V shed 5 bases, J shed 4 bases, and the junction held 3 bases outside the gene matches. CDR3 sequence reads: CASSPGTGNQPQHF. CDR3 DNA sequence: TGTGCCAGCAGTCCAGGGACAGGGAATCAGCCCCAGCATTTT.

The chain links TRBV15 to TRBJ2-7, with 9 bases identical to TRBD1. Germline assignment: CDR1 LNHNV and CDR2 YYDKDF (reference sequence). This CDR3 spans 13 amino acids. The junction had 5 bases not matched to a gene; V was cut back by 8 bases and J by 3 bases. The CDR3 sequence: CATGTGMDYEQYF. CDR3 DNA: TGTGCCACCGGGACAGGGATGGACTACGAGCAGTACTTC.

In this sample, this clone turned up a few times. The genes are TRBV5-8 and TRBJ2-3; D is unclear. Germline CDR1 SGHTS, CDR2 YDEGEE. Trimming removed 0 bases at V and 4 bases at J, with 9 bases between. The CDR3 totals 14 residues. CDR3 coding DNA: TGTGCCAGCAGCTTGGTCCTAGATCCAGATACGCAGTATTTT. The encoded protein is CASSLVLDPDTQYF.

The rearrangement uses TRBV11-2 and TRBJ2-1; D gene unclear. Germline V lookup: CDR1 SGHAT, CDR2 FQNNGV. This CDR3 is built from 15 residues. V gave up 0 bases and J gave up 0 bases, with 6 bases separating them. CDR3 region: CASSLDWTSYNEQFF. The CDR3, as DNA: TGTGCCAGCAGCTTAGACTGGACCTCCTACAATGAGCAGTTCTTC.

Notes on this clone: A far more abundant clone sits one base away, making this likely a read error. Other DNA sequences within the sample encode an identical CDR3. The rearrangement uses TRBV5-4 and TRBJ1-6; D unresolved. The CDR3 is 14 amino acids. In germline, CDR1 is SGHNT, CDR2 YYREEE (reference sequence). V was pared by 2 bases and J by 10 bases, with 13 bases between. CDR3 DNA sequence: TGTGCCAGCAGCTTAGGAGGAGGAGACTCACCCCTCCACTTT. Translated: CASSLGGGDSPLHF. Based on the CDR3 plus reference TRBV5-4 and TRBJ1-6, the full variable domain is ETGVTQSPTHLIKTRGQQVTLRCSSQSGHNTVSWYQQALGQGPQFIFQYYREEENGRGNFPPRFSGLQFPNYSSELNVNALELDDSALYLCASSLGGGDSPLHFGNGTRLTVT.

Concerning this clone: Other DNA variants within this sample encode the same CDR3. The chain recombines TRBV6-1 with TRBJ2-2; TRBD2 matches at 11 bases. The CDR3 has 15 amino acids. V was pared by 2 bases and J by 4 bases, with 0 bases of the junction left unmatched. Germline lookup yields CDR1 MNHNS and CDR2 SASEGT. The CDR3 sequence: CASSELAGGTGELFF. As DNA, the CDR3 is TGTGCCAGCAGTGAACTAGCGGGGGGCACCGGGGAGCTGTTTTTT.

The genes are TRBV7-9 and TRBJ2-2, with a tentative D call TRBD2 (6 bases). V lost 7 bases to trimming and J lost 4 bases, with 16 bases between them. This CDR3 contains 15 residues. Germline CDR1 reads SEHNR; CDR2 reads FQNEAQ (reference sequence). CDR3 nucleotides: TGTGCCAGCACCGGGTGGGGGGAGAGCACCGGGGAGCTGTTTTTT. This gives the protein CASTGWGESTGELFF.

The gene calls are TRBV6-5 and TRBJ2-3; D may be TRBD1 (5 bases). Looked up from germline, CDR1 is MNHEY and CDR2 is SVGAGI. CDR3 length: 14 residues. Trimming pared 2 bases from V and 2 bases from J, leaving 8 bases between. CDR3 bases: TGTGCCAGCAGTTACCAGGGTATCACAGATACGCAGTATTTT. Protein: CASSYQGITDTQYF.

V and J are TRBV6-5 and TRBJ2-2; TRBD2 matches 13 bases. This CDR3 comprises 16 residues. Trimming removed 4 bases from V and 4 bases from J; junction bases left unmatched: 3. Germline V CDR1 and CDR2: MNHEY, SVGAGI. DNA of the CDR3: TGTGCCAGCAGTTTTGGACTAGCGGGAGTCACCGGGGAGCTGTTTTTT. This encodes CASSFGLAGVTGELFF.

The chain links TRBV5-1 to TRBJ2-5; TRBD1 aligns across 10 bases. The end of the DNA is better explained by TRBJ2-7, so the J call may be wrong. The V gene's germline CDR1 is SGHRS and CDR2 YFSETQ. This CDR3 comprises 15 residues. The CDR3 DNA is TGCGCCAGCAGCCTGGAGGGACAGGGGAACGACGAGCAGTACTTC. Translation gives CASSLEGQGNDEQYF.